These T cell receptor beta chains were read from a single sample in a study of blood T cells in healthy people across ages. Via MiXCR, TCRdb re-called the 5' RACE reads, giving one row per CDR3 protein. Among 650,000 or so distinct CDR3 sequences listed, over 40% were seen once. The sample was blood. All receptors derive from a woman at least 80 years old in good health. Each CDR3 is given without its conserved first and last residue.

v_gene	j_gene	CDR3aa
TRBV6-2/TRBV6-3	TRBJ1-2	ASRRDGRNNGYT
TRBV2	TRBJ2-5	ASSEVLAGVGETQY
TRBV7-3	TRBJ2-7	ASSNGGSGYEQY
TRBV6-6	TRBJ1-5	ASSYQDRGGWNQPQH
TRBV6-2/TRBV6-3	TRBJ2-5	ASSSSPGTGTQETQY
TRBV30	TRBJ2-1	AGHRDRGSNEQF
TRBV27	TRBJ2-7	ASSLLGKDYEQY
TRBV29-1	TRBJ2-7	SARDVPYEQY
TRBV6-6	TRBJ1-2	ASSLAQGAIPSWGYT
TRBV20-1	TRBJ1-1	SAQTGTHLTEAF
TRBV6-6	TRBJ1-5	ASGPPGGASNQPQH
TRBV29-1	TRBJ1-1	SVGGVPMNTEAF
TRBV3-1	TRBJ1-6	ASSQVADLDSPLH